These 16 T cell receptor beta chains came from one sample sequenced in a study of chemoradiotherapy in HPV16-positive cancers. Generated by immunoSEQ multiplex PCR, the TCRdb table keeps only in-frame clones and is missing some. The repertoire includes 53,000 or so clones, under 95% of them detected once, and roughly 3% sits in the top ten. The sample was blood, taken from a patient who underwent chemoradiotherapy. These receptors all stem from a human donor with HPV-associated anogenital cancer.

This clone was recorded only once. The chain uses TRBV18 and TRBJ1-2; 8 nucleotides align to TRBD1. Germline CDR1 and CDR2: KGHSH and LQKENI. Losses at the gene ends were 2 bases for V and 4 bases for J; bases not matched to a gene: 3. The CDR3 loop spans 14 amino acids. CDR3 sequence: CASSPGQGGYGYTF. CDR3 DNA: TGTGCCAGCTCACCAGGACAGGGAGGCTATGGCTACACCTTC.

The chain employs TRBV7-2 and TRBJ1-1; D remains unclear. From germline, CDR1 is SGHTA and CDR2 FQGNSA. Between the trimmed V and J ends, which lost 5 bases and 5 bases, there was a span of 9 bases. This CDR3 is built from 12 residues. The CDR3 bases are TGTGCCAGCAGCCCTCAGAGGACTGAAGCTTTCTTT. It yields the protein CASSPQRTEAFF.

The chain combines TRBV9 with TRBJ1-2; perhaps TRBD1 as D (5 bases). V lost 5 bases and J lost 5, with 13 bases in between. In germline, CDR1 is SGDLS, CDR2 YYNGEE. The CDR3 covers 13 residues. The CDR3 DNA follows: TGTGCCAGCAGTTCACCTCAGGGATATGGCTACACCTTC. Translated: CASSSPQGYGYTF.

This clone showed up just once. The J gene is TRBJ2-7, the V gene TRBV6-1, with a tentative D call TRBD1 (8 bases). V was clipped by 3 bases and J by 6 bases, with 12 bases between them. The CDR3 loop spans 13 amino acids. Germline assignment: CDR1 MNHNS and CDR2 SASEGT. The DNA of the CDR3 is TGTGCCAGCAGTGAGGACAGGGAGGGCGAGCAGTACTTC. This translates into CASSEDREGEQYF.

V gene TRBV21-1 combines with J gene TRBJ2-3; the table's D call, TRBD1, has no DNA check behind it. TRBV21-1 is a pseudogene locus. The CDR3 loop spans 15 amino acids. DNA for the CDR3: TGTGCCAGCAGCAAACACAGCAAGCACACAGATACGCAGTATTTT. Protein sequence: CASSKHSKHTDTQYF.

As regards this clone: Distinct nucleotide sequences in the sample also encode this CDR3. This chain connects TRBV30 to TRBJ2-1; 7 nucleotides align to TRBD1. This CDR3 is built from 15 residues. Germline V CDR1 and CDR2: GTSNPN, SVGIG (reference sequence). V was clipped by 0 bases and J by 7 bases; unmatched bases: 9. The CDR3 protein is CAWSVLGYRGNEQFF. As DNA, the CDR3 is TGTGCCTGGAGTGTACTGGGCTACAGGGGTAATGAGCAGTTCTTC.

This clone was counted a few times. This chain links TRBV2 with TRBJ2-4; 15 bases fit TRBD2. Germline V gives CDR1 SNHLY, CDR2 FYNNEI. The CDR3 is made up of 19 amino acids. After removal of 6 bases from V and 2 bases from J, the junction contained 11 bases not matched to a gene. The CDR3 spells CASSLRGLAGGLTKNIQYF. DNA for the CDR3: TGTGCCAGCAGCCTTCGCGGACTAGCGGGAGGGCTGACCAAAAACATTCAGTACTTC.

The chain has TRBV2 and TRBJ1-4, with D hard to call. Germline values: CDR1 SNHLY, CDR2 FYNNEI. Trimming took off 8 bases at V and 4 bases at J, with 17 bases between the two ends. The CDR3 has 15 residues. The DNA of the CDR3 is TGTGCCAGCCGATTACGGTCGGTGAATAATGAAAAACTGTTTTTT. This sequence encodes CASRLRSVNNEKLFF.

The genes are TRBV5-1 and TRBJ2-5, with D hard to call. The CDR3 spans 13 residues. V lost 3 bases, J lost 5 bases, and 11 bases lay in between. Germline lookup yields CDR1 SGHRS and CDR2 YFSETQ. This chain's CDR3 is CASSSQVAETQYF. DNA of the CDR3: TGCGCCAGCAGCTCCCAGGTTGCGGAGACCCAGTACTTC.

This chain uses TRBV9 with TRBJ1-1; TRBD1 agrees at 8 bases. Germline values: CDR1 SGDLS, CDR2 YYNGEE. The CDR3 sequence is 15 residues long. V lost 0 bases, J lost 9 bases, and 10 bases stayed unmatched. The CDR3 region has the DNA TGTGCCAGCAGCGTAGGGGTTGGCAGGGGGCAGAAAGCTTTCTTT. Protein product: CASSVGVGRGQKAFF.

The chain is built from TRBV6-1 and TRBJ1-2, with D possibly TRBD1 on 5 matching bases. Trimming pared 9 bases from V and 4 bases from J, leaving 9 bases between. CDR1 is MNHNS, CDR2 SASEGT, per germline. CDR3 length: 11 residues. The CDR3 DNA reads as TGTGCCAGTTGGGGCGGCTATGGCTACACCTTC. This codes for CASWGGYGYTF.

The genes are TRBV14 and TRBJ2-5; 8 bases align to TRBD2. V lost 6 bases and J lost 5; bases outside the gene matches: 11. This CDR3 contains 15 residues. Germline V gene sequence: CDR1 SGHDN, CDR2 FVKESK. In nucleotides, the CDR3 is TGTGCCAGCAGTCGACCGGGACTAGTGTACGAGACCCAGTACTTC. It specifies CASSRPGLVYETQYF.

The V call is TRBV9, the J call TRBJ1-6, with TRBD1 as a possible D gene (5 bases). Germline V gene lookup returns CDR1 SGDLS and CDR2 YYNGEE. This CDR3 region has 17 residues. V was trimmed by 0 bases and J by 8 bases, leaving 18 bases between them. The CDR3 DNA follows: TGTGCCAGCAGCGTAGCCCCGGGACCCCGGGGTGATTCACCCCTCCACTTT. Amino acid sequence: CASSVAPGPRGDSPLHF.

This sequence joins TRBV2 and TRBJ2-7; TRBD1 agrees at 8 bases. This CDR3 spans 13 amino acids. CDR1 SNHLY and CDR2 FYNNEI come from the germline V gene. Trimming at V came to 6 bases and at J to 5 bases, leaving 6 bases not matched to a gene. As DNA, the CDR3 is TGTGCCAGCAGGGCAGGGGGCTTCGACGAGCAGTACTTC. Protein sequence: CASRAGGFDEQYF.

This clone was picked up one time. The chain is built from TRBV7-2 and TRBJ2-1; 13 positions match TRBD2. Germline-derived CDR1 and CDR2 are SGHTA and FQGNSA. CDR3 length equals 17 residues. Trimming removed 5 bases from V and 3 bases from J; junction bases left unmatched: 7. The CDR3 DNA reads as TGTGCCAGCAGCCCCCGAGGGACTAGCGGGAACTACAATGAGCAGTTCTTC. It is translated as CASSPRGTSGNYNEQFF.

This sequence joins TRBV10-1 and TRBJ1-1; D is undetermined. Trimming cost V 2 bases and J 3 bases, with 19 bases left between them. Germline V CDR1 and CDR2: WNHNN, SYGVQD (reference sequence). The CDR3 extends over 17 amino acids. The CDR3 coding sequence is TGCGCCAGCAGTGAGAAACCATCGAGGCGTGCGGACACTGAAGCTTTCTTT. Amino acids: CASSEKPSRRADTEAFF.